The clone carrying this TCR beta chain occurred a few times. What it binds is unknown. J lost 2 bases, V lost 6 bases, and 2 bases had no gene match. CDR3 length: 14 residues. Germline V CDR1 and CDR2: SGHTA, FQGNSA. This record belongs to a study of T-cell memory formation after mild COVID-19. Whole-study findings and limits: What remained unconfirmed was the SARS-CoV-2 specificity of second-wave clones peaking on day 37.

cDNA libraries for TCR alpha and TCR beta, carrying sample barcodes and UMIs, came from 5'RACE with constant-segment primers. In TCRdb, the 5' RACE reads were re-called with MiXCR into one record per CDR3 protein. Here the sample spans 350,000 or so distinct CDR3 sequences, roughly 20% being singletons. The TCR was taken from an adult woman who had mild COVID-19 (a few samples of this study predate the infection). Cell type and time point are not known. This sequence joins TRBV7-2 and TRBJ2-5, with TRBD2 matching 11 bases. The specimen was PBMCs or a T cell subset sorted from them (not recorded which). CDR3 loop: CASRGLAEQETQYF. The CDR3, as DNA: TGTGCCAGCAGGGGACTAGCGGAACAAGAGACCCAGTACTTC. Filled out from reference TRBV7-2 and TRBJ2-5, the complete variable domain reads GAGVSQSPSNKVTEKGKDVELRCDPISGHTALYWYRQSLGQGLEFLIYFQGNSAPDKSGLPSDRFSAERTGGSVSTLTIQRTQQEDSAVYLCASRGLAEQETQYFGPGTRLLVL.